These 11 T cell receptor beta chains were sequenced from one sample in a study of T cell repertoires in cytomegalovirus infection. Their antigen targets remain unknown. TCRdb recomputed calls from the reads with MiXCR, one row per CDR3 protein. Altogether hundreds of thousands of distinct CDR3 sequences are present, 29% being singletons, with the ten largest covering around 18%. Sequencing used cultured PBMCs, obtained from culture after CMV antigen stimulation. These receptors came from a human donor in good health (CMV status not recorded). Some clones in this sample may be carry-over from other donors' samples.

V gene TRBV28 combines with J gene TRBJ1-2; D possibly corresponds to TRBD1 (6 bases). Trimming took 9 bases from V and 8 from J, leaving 22 bases between them. The V gene's germline CDR1 is MDHEN and CDR2 SYDVKM. The length of the CDR3 is 14 residues. The CDR3 nucleotides are TGTGCCAGTAGGGCCCCGGACAGTCCGAGGGGCTACACCTTC. Residues: CASRAPDSPRGYTF.

This chain uses TRBV7-3 with TRBJ2-5, with TRBD2 identical over 10 bases. This CDR3 is 15 amino acids long. Germline V gene lookup returns CDR1 SGHTA and CDR2 FQGTGA. Trimming took 5 bases from V and 2 from J; bases not matched to a gene: 5. CDR3 coding DNA: TGTGCCAGCAGCCCCGGACTAGCGGCTCAAGAGACCCAGTACTTC. It specifies CASSPGLAAQETQYF.

The chain couples TRBV7-2 to TRBJ1-6, with D uncertain. With 5 bases removed from V and 8 bases from J, the gap between germline ends came to 7 bases. The V gene's germline CDR1 is SGHTA and CDR2 FQGNSA. This CDR3 contains 12 residues. This CDR3 reads CASSRRDSPLHF. CDR3 DNA sequence: TGTGCCAGCAGCCGGCGGGATTCACCCCTCCACTTT.

The chain has TRBV14 and TRBJ2-5; D uncertain. In germline, CDR1 is SGHDN, CDR2 FVKESK. Trimming shortened V by 2 bases and J by 4 bases, and 5 bases separated the two germline ends. The CDR3 is 12 amino acids. The CDR3 sequence is CASSQTAETQYF. As DNA, the CDR3 is TGTGCCAGCAGCCAAACTGCAGAGACCCAGTACTTC.

This clonotype was counted at least ten times. The chain uses TRBV6-1 and TRBJ1-3; D is unresolved. This CDR3 has 15 residues. Germline V CDR1 and CDR2: MNHNS, SASEGT. V dropped 8 bases and J dropped 0 bases, with 14 bases sitting between them. The CDR3 loop reads CASDRHLSSGNTIYF. CDR3 coding DNA: TGTGCCAGCGATAGACACCTGAGCTCTGGAAACACCATATATTTT.

The chain is built from TRBV6-1 and TRBJ2-5; D is undetermined. CDR3 length: 15 amino acids. Trimming left V 0 bases short and J 1 base short, with 9 bases between. Germline CDR1 is MNHNS and CDR2 is SASEGT. The CDR3 here is CASSEALGGQETQYF. The CDR3 nucleotides are TGTGCCAGCAGTGAAGCGCTTGGCGGCCAAGAGACCCAGTACTTC.

This clonotype was detected ten times or more. CDR3 residues: CASSSRTRQTGELFF. The CDR3 DNA follows: TGTGCCAGCAGTTCAAGGACACGGCAAACCGGGGAGCTGTTTTTT. V is TRBV28 and J is TRBJ2-2; perhaps TRBD1 as D (5 bases). Trimming left V 4 bases short and J 5 bases short, with 14 bases between. The CDR3 totals 15 residues. Germline assignment: CDR1 MDHEN and CDR2 SYDVKM.

This clonotype came up once. This chain links TRBV6-5 with TRBJ1-1; D remains unclear. There are 12 residues in the CDR3. V was pared by 4 bases and J by 7 bases, with 10 bases between. The germline V gene has CDR1 MNHEY and CDR2 SVGAGI. CDR3 sequence reads: CASSSREDEAFF. The CDR3 DNA sequence: TGTGCCAGCAGTTCCCGGGAGGATGAAGCTTTCTTT.

This clonotype appeared a few times. This chain joins TRBV28 and TRBJ1-6; maybe TRBD1 (5 bases). In germline, CDR1 is MDHEN, CDR2 SYDVKM. Trimming took off 5 bases at V and 14 bases at J, with 16 bases between the two ends. The length of the CDR3 is 13 residues. CDR3 sequence reads: CASSHGEGRTLHF. CDR3 DNA sequence: TGTGCCAGCAGTCATGGCGAGGGGCGGACCCTCCACTTT.

At least ten counts were recorded for this clonotype. The chain employs TRBV7-2 and TRBJ2-5; possibly TRBD2 for D (6 bases). Germline V gene lookup returns CDR1 SGHTA and CDR2 FQGNSA. Trimming took off 5 bases at V and 0 bases at J, with 10 bases between the two ends. The CDR3 has 14 residues. The CDR3 here is CASSPGLHQETQYF. For the CDR3, the DNA is TGTGCCAGCAGCCCCGGACTACACCAAGAGACCCAGTACTTC.

The chain uses TRBV27 and TRBJ1-2; 8 bases match TRBD1. In germline, CDR1 is MNHEY, CDR2 SMNVEV (reference sequence). With V trimmed by 4 bases and J by 4 bases, 11 bases remained unmatched. The CDR3 has 16 residues. CDR3 nucleotides: TGTGCCAGCAGTTCGGGACAGGCCGGAGGGGGCTATGGCTACACCTTC. Translating it yields CASSSGQAGGGYGYTF.